This T cell receptor beta chain was captured by sequencing in a study of blood T cell repertoires in COVID-19. Study as a whole: T cells, B-cell-depleted T cells, or PBMCs supplied cDNA or gDNA.

Data came from immunoSEQ multiplex PCR; TCRdb stores just in-frame clones and leaves some out. The sample contains 200,000 to 250,000 clones, around 86% of which appear only once. Germline values: CDR1 GTSNPN, CDR2 SVGIG (reference sequence). CDR3 size: 13 residues. V was pared by 1 base and J by 1 base, with 7 bases between. Source material: peripheral blood. The clonotype comes from a woman of 80 years or more with COVID-19, enrolled during active disease. This chain joins TRBV30 and TRBJ1-1, with D maybe TRBD1 (5 bases). The CDR3 sequence is CAWSGQPNTEAFF. CDR3 DNA sequence: TGTGCCTGGAGTGGACAGCCGAACACTGAAGCTTTCTTT.